This TCR beta chain stems from a study of T cells in Graves' hyperthyroidism and ophthalmopathy. The CDR3 sequence is 15 residues long. The V gene end was trimmed by 2 bases and the J gene end by 3 bases; junction bases not matched to a gene: 6. Germline V lookup: CDR1 MNHEY, CDR2 SVGEGT. This clonotype was observed at least ten times. Authors of the study amplified TCR beta CDR3 regions from RNA transcripts. First-round RT-PCR targeting the TCR CDR3 was performed with the HTBI primer set. TCRdb reprocessed the multiplex PCR reads with MiXCR, giving one entry per CDR3 protein. The sample consists of roughly 520,000 distinct CDR3 sequences, roughly 24% of them appearing once.

V gene TRBV6-2 or TRBV6-3 combines with J gene TRBJ1-2; 7 bases align to TRBD1. Source material: blood. The clonotype was recovered from a woman aged 25 to 39 with Graves' ophthalmopathy. The CDR3 bases are TGTGCCAGCAGTTACCCGACAGGGATCGACTATGGCTACACCTTC. Its protein is CASSYPTGIDYGYTF.